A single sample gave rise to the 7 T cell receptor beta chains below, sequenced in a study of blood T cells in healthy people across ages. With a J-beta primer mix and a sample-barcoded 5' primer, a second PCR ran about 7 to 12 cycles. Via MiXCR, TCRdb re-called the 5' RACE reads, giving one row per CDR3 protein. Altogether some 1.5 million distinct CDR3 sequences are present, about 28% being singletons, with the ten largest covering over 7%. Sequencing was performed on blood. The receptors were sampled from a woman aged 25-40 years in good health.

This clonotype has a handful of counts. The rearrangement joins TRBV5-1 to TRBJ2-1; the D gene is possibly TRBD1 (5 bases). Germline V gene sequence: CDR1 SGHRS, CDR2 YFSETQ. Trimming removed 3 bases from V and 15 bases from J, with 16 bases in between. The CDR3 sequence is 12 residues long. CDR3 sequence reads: CASSSPPGWLFF. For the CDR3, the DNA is TGCGCCAGCAGCTCCCCCCCAGGGTGGTTGTTCTTC.

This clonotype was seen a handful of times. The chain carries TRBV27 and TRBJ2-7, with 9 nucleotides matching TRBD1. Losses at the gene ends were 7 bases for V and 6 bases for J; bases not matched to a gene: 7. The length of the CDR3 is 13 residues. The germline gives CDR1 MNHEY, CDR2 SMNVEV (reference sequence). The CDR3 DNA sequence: TGTGCCAGCAATGAACAGGGGGCGGTCGAGCAGTACTTC. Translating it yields CASNEQGAVEQYF.

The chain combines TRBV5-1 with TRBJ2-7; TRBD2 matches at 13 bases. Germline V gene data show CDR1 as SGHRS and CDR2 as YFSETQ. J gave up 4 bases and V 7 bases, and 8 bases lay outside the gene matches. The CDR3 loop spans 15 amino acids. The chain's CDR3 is CASGSLAGGNYEQYF. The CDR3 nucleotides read TGCGCCAGCGGCTCACTAGCGGGGGGGAATTACGAGCAGTACTTC.

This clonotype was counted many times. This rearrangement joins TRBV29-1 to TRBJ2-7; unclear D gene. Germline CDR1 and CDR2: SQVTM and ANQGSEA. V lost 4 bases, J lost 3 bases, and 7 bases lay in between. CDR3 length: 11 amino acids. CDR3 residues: CSVGTDYEQYF. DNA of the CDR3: TGCAGCGTTGGTACAGACTACGAGCAGTACTTC.

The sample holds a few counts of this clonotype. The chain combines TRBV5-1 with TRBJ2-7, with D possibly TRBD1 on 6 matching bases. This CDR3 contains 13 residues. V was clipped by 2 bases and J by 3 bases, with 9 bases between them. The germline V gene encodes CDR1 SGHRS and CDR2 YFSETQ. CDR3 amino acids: CASSFGTLYEQYF. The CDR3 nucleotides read TGCGCCAGCAGCTTCGGGACACTCTACGAGCAGTACTTC.

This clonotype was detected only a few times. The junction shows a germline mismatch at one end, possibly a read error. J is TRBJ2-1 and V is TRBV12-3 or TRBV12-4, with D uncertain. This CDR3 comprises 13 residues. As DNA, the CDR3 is TGTGCCAGCAGCTTAGGCCAAACCTACGAGCAGTTCTTC. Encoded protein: CASSLGQTYEQFF.

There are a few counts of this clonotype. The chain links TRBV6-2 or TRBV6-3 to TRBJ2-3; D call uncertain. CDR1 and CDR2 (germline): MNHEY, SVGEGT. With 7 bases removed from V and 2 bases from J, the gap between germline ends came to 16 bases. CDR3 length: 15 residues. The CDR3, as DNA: TGTGCCAGCAAACCAGGTTACGGAATCACAGATACGCAGTATTTT. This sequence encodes CASKPGYGITDTQYF.